The 24 T cell receptor beta chains below come from one sample, sequenced in a study of blood T cell repertoires in COVID-19. TCRdb's table, derived via immunoSEQ multiplex PCR, lists solely in-frame clones and lacks some. The sample carries about 160,000 clones, roughly 83% recorded once. What was sequenced was peripheral blood. These receptors all stem from a man between 18 and 29 years old with active or convalescent COVID-19.

V and J are TRBV7-2 and TRBJ2-7, with D possibly matching TRBD2 (6 bases). Per germline, CDR1 SGHTA and CDR2 FQGNSA. V was clipped by 5 bases and J by 0 bases, with 11 bases between them. The CDR3 contains 14 residues. The CDR3 protein is CASSLGGISYEQYF. The CDR3 bases are TGTGCCAGCAGCCTGGGCGGGATCTCCTACGAGCAGTACTTC.

The chain uses TRBV19 and TRBJ2-1, with D perhaps matching TRBD2 (6 bases). V lost 9 bases, J lost 3 bases, and 12 bases lay in between. CDR1 and CDR2 (germline): LNHDA, SQIVND (reference sequence). This CDR3 contains 13 residues. DNA for the CDR3: TGTGCCAGCCGGGACTCCTACTACAATGAGCAGTTCTTC. It specifies CASRDSYYNEQFF. Full variable domain (remainder filled in from reference TRBV19 and TRBJ2-1): DGGITQSPKYLFRKEGQNVTLSCEQNLNHDAMYWYRQDPGQGLRLIYYSQIVNDFQKGDIAEGYSVSREKKESFPLTVTSAQKNPTAFYLCASRDSYYNEQFFGPGTRLTVL.

This clone appeared once. V usage is TRBV6-6 and J usage is TRBJ1-2, with D uncertain. This CDR3 contains 13 residues. Trimming pared 2 bases from V and 1 base from J, leaving 5 bases between. Per germline, CDR1 MNHNY and CDR2 SVGAGI (reference sequence). The CDR3 DNA reads TGTGCCAGCAGTTACCCCGGTAACTATGGCTACACCTTC. This gives the protein CASSYPGNYGYTF.

The rearrangement links TRBV19 to TRBJ2-7, with TRBD2 identical over 12 bases. The junction had 10 bases not matched to a gene; V was cut back by 9 bases and J by 7 bases. Germline V lookup: CDR1 LNHDA, CDR2 SQIVND (reference sequence). The CDR3 spans 14 residues. The CDR3 reads CARDSSGRAWEQYF. The CDR3 DNA follows: TGTGCCAGAGACTCTAGCGGGAGGGCCTGGGAGCAGTACTTC. Based on the CDR3 plus reference TRBV19 and TRBJ2-7, the full variable domain is DGGITQSPKYLFRKEGQNVTLSCEQNLNHDAMYWYRQDPGQGLRLIYYSQIVNDFQKGDIAEGYSVSREKKESFPLTVTSAQKNPTAFYLCARDSSGRAWEQYFGPGTRLTVT.

The chain joins TRBV19 to TRBJ2-3; D may be TRBD1 (5 bases). V shed 3 bases and J shed 9 bases, with 16 bases lying between them. CDR1 is LNHDA, CDR2 SQIVND, per germline (reference sequence). The CDR3 extends over 14 amino acids. The CDR3 region is CASSIIGAGRTQYF. The CDR3 nucleotides read TGTGCCAGTAGTATTATAGGGGCAGGCAGGACGCAGTATTTT.

V usage is TRBV12-5 and J usage is TRBJ2-7; unclear D gene. Per the germline V gene, CDR1 is LGHNT and CDR2 is FRNRAP. Deletions cut 0 bases from V and 2 bases from J, with 14 bases between. The CDR3 has 16 residues. CDR3 sequence (DNA): TGTGCTAGTGGTTTGGTAAAAAGAGAGGCGACCTACGAGCAGTACTTC. Translating it yields CASGLVKREATYEQYF.

The rearrangement joins TRBV5-6 to TRBJ1-2, with 11 bases aligning to TRBD1. J lost 8 bases, V lost 0 bases, and 6 bases had no gene match. The germline V gene encodes CDR1 SGHDT and CDR2 YYEEEE. The CDR3 is 15 residues long. The CDR3 DNA reads TGTGCCAGCAGCTTGGCCGGACAGGGGGCCAGGGGCTACACCTTC. It codes for CASSLAGQGARGYTF.

The V call is TRBV7-3, the J call TRBJ2-1; 10 bases are shared with TRBD2. CDR3 length: 15 amino acids. Unmatched junction bases numbered 6, after V lost 1 base and J lost 9 bases. Germline V gives CDR1 SGHTA, CDR2 FQGTGA. CDR3 DNA: TGTGCCAGCAGCTTAATGGCTAGCGGGAGTGGTGAGCAGTTCTTC. It codes for CASSLMASGSGEQFF.

V is TRBV19 and J is TRBJ1-6; D possibly corresponds to TRBD1 (5 bases). CDR3 length: 15 amino acids. The germline V and J ends were trimmed by 7 bases and 0 bases, with 10 bases remaining between them. CDR1 LNHDA and CDR2 SQIVND come from the germline V gene (reference sequence). CDR3: CASIGGSSYNSPLHF. Written as DNA, the CDR3 is TGTGCCAGTATTGGGGGGAGCTCCTATAATTCACCCCTCCACTTT.

This clone turned up a few times. V usage is TRBV2 and J usage is TRBJ1-2; D is uncertain. The CDR3 length is 16 residues. Germline V lookup: CDR1 SNHLY, CDR2 FYNNEI. Trimming left V 2 bases short and J 0 bases short, with 13 bases between. This chain's CDR3 is CASSESLALANYGYTF. DNA of the CDR3: TGTGCCAGCAGTGAATCTCTTGCCCTAGCTAACTATGGCTACACCTTC. The variable domain in full, with the rest retrieved from reference TRBV2 and TRBJ1-2, is EPEVTQTPSHQVTQMGQEVILRCVPISNHLYFYWYRQILGQKVEFLVSFYNNEISEKSEIFDDQFSVERPDGSNFTLKIRSTKLEDSAMYFCASSESLALANYGYTFGSGTRLTVV.

The genes are TRBV6-2 or TRBV6-3 and TRBJ2-1, with TRBD2 identical over 9 bases. The germline V gene has CDR1 MNHEY and CDR2 SVGEGT. Germline trimming cut 4 bases from V and 7 bases from J; bases unmatched to any gene: 2. CDR3 size: 13 residues. The CDR3 DNA follows: TGTGCCAGCAGTTTACTAGCGGGTAATGAGCAGTTCTTC. Amino acid sequence: CASSLLAGNEQFF.

The V and J genes are TRBV18 and TRBJ2-7, with a weak D call TRBD2 (7 bases). There are 12 residues in the CDR3. Germline loops: CDR1 KGHSH, CDR2 LQKENI. V lost 5 bases to trimming and J lost 5 bases, with 10 bases between them. For the CDR3, the DNA is TGTGCCAGCTCAGGGGGGGGGCACGAGCAGTACTTC. Protein: CASSGGGHEQYF.

CDR3 loop: CASSLDVLAGAPETQYF. The CDR3 bases are TGTGCCAGCAGCTTGGACGTCCTAGCGGGAGCCCCAGAGACCCAGTACTTC. The chain has TRBV5-6 and TRBJ2-5; 10 nucleotides align to TRBD2. The CDR3 is 17 amino acids. With 0 bases clipped from V and 4 bases from J, the junction kept 9 bases outside the gene matches. Germline values: CDR1 SGHDT, CDR2 YYEEEE. Drawing the rest from reference TRBV5-6 and TRBJ2-5, the complete variable domain is DAGVTQSPTHLIKTRGQQVTLRCSPKSGHDTVSWYQQALGQGPQFIFQYYEEEERQRGNFPDRFSGHQFPNYSSELNVNALLLGDSALYLCASSLDVLAGAPETQYFGPGTRLLVL.

This CDR3 is CASSDPRQEKNTEAFF. The CDR3 DNA follows: TGTGCCAGCAGTGACCCCCGACAGGAGAAGAACACTGAAGCTTTCTTT. This sequence joins TRBV6-4 and TRBJ1-1; perhaps TRBD1 as D (6 bases). The germline gives CDR1 MRHNA, CDR2 SNTAGT. The CDR3 is 16 residues long. Deletions cut 2 bases from V and 1 base from J, with 14 bases between.

In this sample, this clone turned up once. The chain joins TRBV13 to TRBJ2-7; D gene unclear. The CDR3 loop spans 12 amino acids. V lost 2 bases and J 3 bases, leaving 5 bases between the germline ends. CDR1 is PRHDT and CDR2 is FYEKMQ in the germline V gene (reference sequence). CDR3 protein: CASSLRDYEQYF. Here the CDR3 DNA reads TGTGCCAGCAGCTTACGAGACTACGAGCAGTACTTC. The full variable domain, its missing parts supplied by reference TRBV13 and TRBJ2-7, is AAGVIQSPRHLIKEKRETATLKCYPIPRHDTVYWYQQGPGQDPQFLISFYEKMQSDKGSIPDRFSAQQFSDYHSELNMSSLELGDSALYFCASSLRDYEQYFGPGTRLTVT.

The V and J genes are TRBV9 and TRBJ2-1, with 9 bases lining up with TRBD1. The CDR3 has 15 amino acids. The germline CDR1 and CDR2 sequences are SGDLS and YYNGEE. With 5 bases clipped from V and 4 bases from J, the junction kept 7 bases outside the gene matches. The CDR3 nucleotides are TGTGCCAGCAGGGGATCGGGACAGGGATACAATGAGCAGTTCTTC. It yields the protein CASRGSGQGYNEQFF.

The chain carries TRBV12-3 or TRBV12-4 and TRBJ2-1; D may be TRBD2 (6 bases). The CDR3 totals 13 residues. V lost 7 bases to trimming and J lost 5 bases, with 12 bases between them. The CDR3 protein is CASKSGYHNEQFF. CDR3 coding DNA: TGTGCCAGCAAGAGCGGGTACCACAATGAGCAGTTCTTC.

This rearrangement joins TRBV19 to TRBJ1-5; 8 nucleotides align to TRBD1. V dropped 4 bases and J dropped 3; count of bases not matched to a gene: 5. The germline V gene has CDR1 LNHDA and CDR2 SQIVND (reference sequence). This CDR3 has 15 residues. DNA for the CDR3: TGTGCCAGTAGTAAGACAGGGGAACCCAATCAGCCCCAGCATTTT. It specifies CASSKTGEPNQPQHF.

This clone was found a few times. The gene calls are TRBV6-2 or TRBV6-3 and TRBJ1-1; no definite D call. Germline CDR1 and CDR2: MNHEY and SVGEGT. Trimming stripped 2 bases from V and 4 bases from J, with 5 bases between. The CDR3 consists of 12 residues. CDR3 in amino acids: CASSYPSTEAFF. The CDR3 DNA reads TGTGCCAGCAGTTACCCTAGCACTGAAGCTTTCTTT.

The chain links TRBV6-5 to TRBJ2-7; D perhaps matches TRBD1 (6 bases). Between the trimmed V and J ends, which lost 7 bases and 3 bases, there was a span of 13 bases. CDR1 MNHEY and CDR2 SVGAGI come from the germline V gene. The CDR3 covers 13 residues. The CDR3, as DNA: TGTGCCAGCAACTCGGACAGAAACTACGAGCAGTACTTC. Translation: CASNSDRNYEQYF.

V gene TRBV11-1 combines with J gene TRBJ2-7, with TRBD1 matching 10 bases. V trimming: 6 bases; J trimming: 3 bases; junction bases outside the gene matches: 8. The CDR3 loop spans 15 amino acids. CDR1 is SGHAT, CDR2 FQDESV, per germline (reference sequence). The CDR3 region has the DNA TGTGCCAGCAGTCTTCCGGGACAGGGGTTCTACGAGCAGTACTTC. This encodes CASSLPGQGFYEQYF.

This clone showed up just a few times. The CDR3 region is CASSLGANYGYTF. The CDR3 DNA reads TGTGCCAGCAGCTTGGGAGCTAACTATGGCTACACCTTC. The chain carries TRBV5-6 and TRBJ1-2; D remains ambiguous. V dropped 0 bases and J dropped 0 bases, with 3 bases sitting between them. From germline, CDR1 is SGHDT and CDR2 YYEEEE. The length of the CDR3 is 13 residues.

The chain recombines TRBV5-4 with TRBJ1-5; 12 nucleotides line up with TRBD1. The ends lost 5 bases at V and 3 bases at J; junction bases unmatched: 3. The CDR3 extends over 15 amino acids. Germline V CDR1 and CDR2: SGHNT, YYREEE (reference sequence). Here the CDR3 reads CASSRDRGPNQPQHF. The CDR3 DNA is TGTGCCAGCAGTAGGGACAGGGGGCCCAATCAGCCCCAGCATTTT.

V usage is TRBV7-3 and J usage is TRBJ2-1, with TRBD2 identical over 9 bases. Germline lookup yields CDR1 SGHTA and CDR2 FQGTGA. The CDR3 runs 16 residues. V was clipped by 1 base and J by 5 bases; unmatched bases: 6. Here the CDR3 reads CASSLRPSGNHNEQFF. The CDR3 DNA is TGTGCCAGCAGCTTAAGGCCTAGCGGGAACCACAATGAGCAGTTCTTC.